This T cell receptor (beta chain) was obtained from a study of glioma-infiltrating T cells after dendritic cell vaccination. Study results and caveats: Complete blood and tumor specimen sets were limited to few patients.

Up to roughly 2 ug genomic DNA was used for TCRB CDR3 amplification. TCRdb's copy holds only in-frame clones and misses some; the assay was immunoSEQ multiplex PCR. Among 75,000 to 100,000 clones, around 80% were seen once, and the ten largest hold around 5.9%. Comments on this clone: The antigen is unknown.

This CDR3 contains 17 residues. The junction had 15 bases not matched to a gene; V was cut back by 4 bases and J by 9 bases. Per the germline V gene, CDR1 is SGHRS and CDR2 is YFSETQ. The source of this sequence is a human donor with glioblastoma. The V and J genes are TRBV5-1 and TRBJ2-3, with 12 bases matching TRBD2. The sequencing used blood, collected before dendritic cell vaccination. CDR3 sequence: CASSARLAGDLGGTQYF. The CDR3 DNA follows: TGCGCCAGCAGCGCAAGACTAGCGGGGGACCTTGGGGGGACGCAGTATTTT.